One sample yielded the 28 T cell receptor beta chains listed below, sequenced in a study of cytomegalovirus exposure and HLA in healthy donors. It was with 60 Vbeta and 13 Jbeta primers that the PCR ran. Sequencing was performed with immunoSEQ multiplex PCR; in TCRdb, only in-frame clones are kept and a portion is missing. The sample includes tens of thousands of clones, roughly four fifths of them seen just once. Source material: PBMCs. The receptors originated from a man aged 18 to 30 in good health and CMV-seronegative.

This sequence joins TRBV5-1 and TRBJ2-7, with 11 positions matching TRBD1. CDR3 length: 16 amino acids. V lost 5 bases and J lost 0; bases outside the gene matches: 7. The germline V gene encodes CDR1 SGHRS and CDR2 YFSETQ. CDR3 protein: CASSYGQGAPSYEQYF. In DNA, the CDR3 is TGCGCCAGCAGTTATGGACAGGGGGCCCCCTCCTACGAGCAGTACTTC.

V is TRBV5-1 and J is TRBJ2-5; TRBD1 agrees at 9 bases. This CDR3 spans 16 amino acids. The V gene's germline CDR1 is SGHRS and CDR2 YFSETQ. V gave up 0 bases and J gave up 1 base; unmatched junction bases: 4. CDR3 region: CASSLAPGQGQETQYF. In nucleotides, the CDR3 is TGCGCCAGCAGCTTGGCCCCGGGACAGGGCCAAGAGACCCAGTACTTC.

CDR3 protein: CALSPLGAQYEQYF. CDR3 nucleotides: TGTGCCTTATCCCCTCTAGGGGCCCAATACGAGCAGTACTTC. The rearrangement uses TRBV30 and TRBJ2-7, with D possibly matching TRBD1 (5 bases). V was pared by 7 bases and J by 4 bases, with 20 bases between. Germline V gives CDR1 GTSNPN, CDR2 SVGIG (reference sequence). CDR3 length: 14 residues.

This chain links TRBV6-1 with TRBJ1-5; D is unresolved. CDR3 length equals 15 residues. Germline V gene data show CDR1 as MNHNS and CDR2 as SASEGT. V was trimmed by 7 bases and J by 0 bases, leaving 13 bases between them. The CDR3 DNA reads as TGTGCCAGCAATAGCGAGACATATAGCAATCAGCCCCAGCATTTT. This codes for CASNSETYSNQPQHF.

This clone was counted a few times. The chain uses TRBV28 and TRBJ2-1; 8 bases align to TRBD1. Germline-derived CDR1 and CDR2 are MDHEN and SYDVKM. The CDR3 runs 14 residues. V shed 4 bases, J shed 4 bases, and the junction held 3 bases outside the gene matches. The CDR3 DNA reads as TGTGCCAGCAGTTACAGACAGGGGTACAATGAGCAGTTCTTC. Its protein product is CASSYRQGYNEQFF.

As regards this clone: The germline gene is not matched at one end of the junction; a read error may be the cause. This chain links TRBV7-8 with TRBJ1-1, with a weak D call TRBD1 (6 bases). This CDR3 comprises 17 residues. Germline loops: CDR1 SGHVS, CDR2 FQNEAQ. The CDR3 region is CVSSPFGRGTADTEAFF. CDR3 nucleotide sequence: TGTGTCAGCAGCCCGTTTGGCAGGGGTACGGCCGACACTGAAGCTTTCTTT. Variable domain in full (rest from reference TRBV7-8 and TRBJ1-1): GAGVSQSPRYKVAKRGQDVALRCDPISGHVSLFWYQQALGQGPEFLTYFQNEAQLDKSGLPSDRFFAERPEGSVSTLKIQRTQQEDSAVYLCVSSPFGRGTADTEAFFGQGTRLTVV.

Only one count was recorded for this clone. The rearrangement links TRBV7-9 to TRBJ2-2, with D possibly TRBD2 on 5 matching bases. Germline values: CDR1 SEHNR, CDR2 FQNEAQ (reference sequence). The CDR3 spans 15 residues. Trimming pared 5 bases from V and 6 bases from J, leaving 16 bases between. CDR3 residues: CASSLEHGMAGELFF. In nucleotides, the CDR3 is TGTGCCAGCAGCCTAGAGCACGGGATGGCCGGGGAGCTGTTTTTT.

The genes are TRBV6-6 and TRBJ1-6; 9 bases fit TRBD1. Trimming at V came to 2 bases and at J to 8 bases, leaving 1 base not matched to a gene. This CDR3 comprises 14 residues. Germline CDR1 is MNHNY and CDR2 is SVGAGI (reference sequence). The CDR3 reads CASSYRTGDSPLHF. The CDR3 nucleotides are TGTGCCAGCAGTTACCGGACAGGGGATTCACCCCTCCACTTT.

The chain combines TRBV4-2 with TRBJ2-6; D call uncertain. Trimming left V 0 bases short and J 1 base short, with 16 bases between. This CDR3 contains 19 residues. Germline lookup yields CDR1 LGHNA and CDR2 YNFKEQ. The CDR3 region is CASSQDFAGSNSGANVLTF. DNA for the CDR3: TGTGCCAGCAGCCAAGATTTCGCAGGTTCAAATTCTGGGGCCAACGTCCTGACTTTC.

The V and J genes are TRBV7-9 and TRBJ2-7; D is unclear. This CDR3 comprises 16 residues. The germline V and J ends were trimmed by 0 bases and 0 bases, with 12 bases remaining between them. The germline V gene has CDR1 SEHNR and CDR2 FQNEAQ (reference sequence). CDR3 sequence reads: CASSLANSPSSYEQYF. In nucleotides, the CDR3 is TGTGCCAGCAGCTTAGCGAACTCCCCAAGCTCCTACGAGCAGTACTTC.

This clone is a singleton in its sample. This sequence joins TRBV7-2 and TRBJ2-7, with a tentative D call TRBD1 (6 bases). CDR3 length: 15 residues. Germline values: CDR1 SGHTA, CDR2 FQGNSA. The germline V and J ends were trimmed by 5 bases and 3 bases, with 17 bases remaining between them. The CDR3 spells CASSLDRSSVYEQYF. CDR3 nucleotides: TGTGCCAGCAGCCTGGACAGATCGTCGGTCTACGAGCAGTACTTC. Combining the CDR3 with reference TRBV7-2 and TRBJ2-7 gives the whole variable domain GAGVSQSPSNKVTEKGKDVELRCDPISGHTALYWYRQSLGQGLEFLIYFQGNSAPDKSGLPSDRFSAERTGGSVSTLTIQRTQQEDSAVYLCASSLDRSSVYEQYFGPGTRLTVT.

The rearrangement links TRBV27 to TRBJ2-7; a possible D gene is TRBD2 (7 bases). The CDR3 loop spans 17 amino acids. Per the germline V gene, CDR1 is MNHEY and CDR2 is SMNVEV (reference sequence). V was pared by 3 bases and J by 2 bases, with 20 bases between. In DNA form, the CDR3 reads TGTGCCAGCAGTTTCGGTAGTTTAGGGGGGGCCACCTACGAGCAGTACTTC. Translating it yields CASSFGSLGGATYEQYF.

The rearrangement joins TRBV10-3 to TRBJ2-7; 10 nucleotides align to TRBD2. Germline assignment: CDR1 ENHRY and CDR2 SYGVKD. The CDR3 contains 14 residues. The J segment lost 5 bases and the V segment lost 4 bases, leaving 5 bases of the junction unmatched. CDR3 loop: CAISVGLAGDEQYF. The DNA for the CDR3 is TGTGCCATCAGTGTAGGCCTAGCGGGGGACGAGCAGTACTTC.

This chain uses TRBV10-1 with TRBJ1-1; D ambiguous. This CDR3 has 15 amino acids. V dropped 2 bases and J dropped 6 bases, with 16 bases sitting between them. Germline V lookup: CDR1 WNHNN, CDR2 SYGVQD (reference sequence). The CDR3 loop reads CASSEAGEGLAEAFF. The CDR3 coding sequence is TGCGCCAGCAGTGAGGCCGGGGAGGGTTTGGCTGAAGCTTTCTTT.

This clone has a single count. The rearrangement uses TRBV11-2 and TRBJ2-1, with 16 positions matching TRBD2. J gave up 9 bases and V 6 bases, and 17 bases lay outside the gene matches. The CDR3 is 19 amino acids. Germline V gives CDR1 SGHAT, CDR2 FQNNGV. The CDR3 region has the DNA TGTGCCAGCAGAATCACGAGGGGACTAGCGGGAGGGAGGATGGGTGAGCAGTTCTTC. Translating gives CASRITRGLAGGRMGEQFF.

In its sample, this clone was seen a few times. V and J are TRBV28 and TRBJ1-1; TRBD1 aligns across 7 bases. The V gene's germline CDR1 is MDHEN and CDR2 SYDVKM. The V and J ends lost 6 bases and 0 bases, in that order; junction bases with no gene match: 4. The length of the CDR3 is 14 residues. CDR3 sequence (DNA): TGTGCCAGCAGCCAGACAGGGTTGAACACTGAAGCTTTCTTT. This codes for CASSQTGLNTEAFF.

The chain couples TRBV11-1 to TRBJ1-1; TRBD1 aligns across 9 bases. The germline V gene has CDR1 SGHAT and CDR2 FQDESV (reference sequence). The CDR3 totals 15 residues. Trimming at V came to 6 bases and at J to 1 base, leaving 6 bases not matched to a gene. CDR3 sequence: CASSIQGARNTEAFF. CDR3 nucleotide sequence: TGTGCCAGCAGTATACAGGGGGCGCGGAACACTGAAGCTTTCTTT. The full variable domain, its missing parts supplied by reference TRBV11-1 and TRBJ1-1, is EAEVAQSPRYKITEKSQAVAFWCDPISGHATLYWYRQILGQGPELLVQFQDESVVDDSQLPKDRFSAERLKGVDSTLKIQPAELGDSAMYLCASSIQGARNTEAFFGQGTRLTVV.

The CDR3 region has the DNA TGTGCCAGCAGTTACTCCTCGGGCAATGAGCAGTTCTTC. Residues: CASSYSSGNEQFF. The rearrangement uses TRBV6-5 and TRBJ2-1; D gene ambiguous. This CDR3 is 13 amino acids long. Trimming left V 0 bases short and J 6 bases short, with 6 bases between. Germline CDR1 reads MNHEY; CDR2 reads SVGAGI.

The chain couples TRBV6-5 to TRBJ1-2, with 8 bases aligning to TRBD1. V was pared by 0 bases and J by 7 bases, with 1 base of the junction left unmatched. Per germline, CDR1 MNHEY and CDR2 SVGAGI. This CDR3 region has 13 residues. The CDR3 sequence is CASSYSTGVGYTF. CDR3 sequence (DNA): TGTGCCAGCAGTTACTCGACAGGGGTTGGCTACACCTTC.

The chain recombines TRBV29-1 with TRBJ1-1; 7 nucleotides match TRBD1. There are 12 residues in the CDR3. With V trimmed by 0 bases and J by 8 bases, 3 bases remained unmatched. The germline gives CDR1 SQVTM, CDR2 ANQGSEA. DNA for the CDR3: TGCAGCGTTGAAGATCAGACAGGGGAAGCTTTCTTT. Protein product: CSVEDQTGEAFF.

The chain carries TRBV4-2 and TRBJ2-5, with TRBD1 as a possible D gene (5 bases). The DNA end is a closer match to TRBJ2-7, so the J assignment may be wrong. Germline V lookup: CDR1 LGHNA, CDR2 YNFKEQ. The CDR3 has 15 residues. For the CDR3, the DNA is TGTGCCAGCAGCCAAGGTTGGCAGGGCGCCTACGAGCAGTACTTC. This codes for CASSQGWQGAYEQYF.

This chain uses TRBV9 with TRBJ2-5; maybe TRBD1 (6 bases). CDR3 length: 13 residues. Germline assignment: CDR1 SGDLS and CDR2 YYNGEE. The ends were cut back, 3 bases at V and 3 bases at J, with 9 bases in the middle. The CDR3, as DNA: TGTGCCAGCAGCGACAGACAGGAAGAGACCCAGTACTTC. Its translation is CASSDRQEETQYF.

J is TRBJ2-7 and V is TRBV6-5; 9 bases match TRBD2. Germline trimming cut 4 bases from V and 4 bases from J; bases unmatched to any gene: 11. The CDR3 consists of 16 residues. Germline CDR1 is MNHEY and CDR2 is SVGAGI. The CDR3 here is CASSFDRTSAIYEQYF. The CDR3 nucleotides read TGTGCCAGCAGTTTCGATCGGACTAGCGCCATATACGAGCAGTACTTC.

The genes are TRBV28 and TRBJ1-5, with a tentative D call TRBD1 (5 bases). V was pared by 7 bases and J by 0 bases, with 16 bases between. This CDR3 contains 16 residues. The germline V gene has CDR1 MDHEN and CDR2 SYDVKM. Written as DNA, the CDR3 is TGTGCCAGCACCCTTGGGGCATTTGATAGCAATCAGCCCCAGCATTTT. It specifies CASTLGAFDSNQPQHF.

This chain joins TRBV9 and TRBJ1-1; TRBD1 is a possible D gene (5 bases). The CDR3 has 15 amino acids. V gave up 4 bases and J gave up 0 bases, with 13 bases separating them. Germline CDR1 and CDR2: SGDLS and YYNGEE. The CDR3 sequence: CASSRGFYMNTEAFF. The DNA of the CDR3 is TGTGCCAGCAGCAGGGGTTTCTACATGAACACTGAAGCTTTCTTT.

This chain links TRBV15 with TRBJ2-1; 9 bases map to TRBD2. From germline, CDR1 is LNHNV and CDR2 YYDKDF (reference sequence). The CDR3 has 17 residues. V lost 0 bases and J lost 7; bases outside the gene matches: 10. The CDR3 spells CATSRDLWLAGSNEQFF. The CDR3 bases are TGTGCCACCAGCAGAGATTTGTGGCTAGCGGGGTCTAATGAGCAGTTCTTC.

This sequence joins TRBV19 and TRBJ2-1; 10 bases align to TRBD1. Germline trimming cut 4 bases from V and 7 bases from J; bases unmatched to any gene: 10. The CDR3 totals 16 residues. Germline CDR1 and CDR2: LNHDA and SQIVND (reference sequence). Here the CDR3 DNA reads TGTGCCAGTAGTAGCAAAGGACAGGGGGTTTTGAATGAGCAGTTCTTC. Its protein is CASSSKGQGVLNEQFF.

CDR3 amino acids: CASRYVGGTNSPLHF. The CDR3 nucleotides read TGTGCCAGCCGATATGTCGGGGGTACTAATTCACCCCTCCACTTT. The chain joins TRBV28 to TRBJ1-6; tentatively, D is TRBD1 (5 bases). The V end lost 8 bases, the J end lost 6 bases, and 17 bases lay between the germline ends. The CDR3 runs 15 residues. Looked up from germline, CDR1 is MDHEN and CDR2 is SYDVKM.